One sample yielded the 14 T cell receptor beta chains listed below, sequenced in a study of human T cells and chemical hapten exposure. TCRdb independently ran MiXCR on the RACE reads; one entry per CDR3 protein. Seen here are 150,000 or so distinct CDR3 sequences, roughly 15% observed once, and the top ten hold less than 2%. Time point reported: patch test 1, 2 weeks after DPC sensitization. The treatment: therapeutic diphenylcyclopropenone sensitization with weekly scalp DPC. Sequencing used whole blood, obtained in connection with sensitization to the hapten diphenylcyclopropenone (DPC). The origin of the receptors is a woman in her 30s with alopecia areata. Some clones in this sample may be carry-over from other donors' samples.

This clonotype was seen at least ten times. The chain joins TRBV10-3 to TRBJ1-2; a possible D gene is TRBD1 (6 bases). Germline values: CDR1 ENHRY, CDR2 SYGVKD. CDR3 size: 16 residues. V was cut by 3 bases and J by 1 base, with 15 bases left in between. In DNA, the CDR3 is TGTGCCATCAGTGAACGGACAGAACCACATAACTATGGCTACACCTTC. The encoded protein is CAISERTEPHNYGYTF.

V usage is TRBV4-2 and J usage is TRBJ1-4; D uncertain. The CDR3 totals 17 residues. The germline V gene encodes CDR1 LGHNA and CDR2 YNFKEQ. V lost 0 bases and J 7 bases, leaving 18 bases between the germline ends. The CDR3 region is CASSQDDFLPAGEKLFF. The CDR3 DNA follows: TGTGCCAGCAGCCAAGATGACTTCCTCCCGGCGGGTGAAAAACTGTTTTTT.

This clonotype was seen a handful of times. The genes are TRBV6-4 and TRBJ1-1; D perhaps matches TRBD1 (5 bases). Trimming cost V 2 bases and J 0 bases, with 10 bases left between them. Germline-derived CDR1 and CDR2 are MRHNA and SNTAGT. The CDR3 loop spans 15 amino acids. The CDR3, as DNA: TGTGCCAGCAGTGACGTCAGGGCCTTGAACACTGAAGCTTTCTTT. Amino acids: CASSDVRALNTEAFF.

This clonotype was observed a few times. This chain joins TRBV19 and TRBJ1-2, with D possibly being TRBD1 (5 bases). This CDR3 contains 13 residues. Trimming took off 4 bases at V and 4 bases at J, with 10 bases between the two ends. CDR1 LNHDA and CDR2 SQIVND come from the germline V gene (reference sequence). The DNA of the CDR3 is TGTGCCAGTAGTAGGGGCCCCGGCTATGGCTACACCTTC. The encoded protein is CASSRGPGYGYTF.

This clonotype was counted between two and nine times. The chain carries TRBV12-3 or TRBV12-4 and TRBJ1-2; possibly TRBD1 for D (6 bases). The CDR3 loop spans 13 amino acids. Trimming cost V 3 bases and J 6 bases, with 11 bases left between them. CDR3 loop: CASSFGGRDGYTF. DNA for the CDR3: TGTGCCAGCAGTTTTGGGGGCAGGGATGGCTACACCTTC.

This clonotype was seen at least ten times. The chain carries TRBV20-1 and TRBJ1-1; 8 nucleotides agree with TRBD1. In germline, CDR1 is DFQATT, CDR2 SNEGSKA (reference sequence). This CDR3 has 15 amino acids. V was pared by 5 bases and J by 5 bases, with 13 bases of the junction left unmatched. The CDR3 nucleotides are TGCAGTGCTCCGCGGACAGGGATGTCGGGGACTGAAGCTTTCTTT. Translating it yields CSAPRTGMSGTEAFF.

The chain uses TRBV3-1 and TRBJ2-7; TRBD1 might be the D (6 bases). Germline V gene sequence: CDR1 LGHDT, CDR2 YNNKEL (reference sequence). V gave up 1 base and J gave up 1 base, with 11 bases separating them. The CDR3 contains 15 residues. In DNA, the CDR3 is TGTGCCAGCAGCCAAGTTCCGGACAGTTCCTACGAGCAGTACTTC. Its translation: CASSQVPDSSYEQYF.

This clonotype has just a few counts. The chain has TRBV12-3 or TRBV12-4 and TRBJ1-5, with no clear D. Trimming took 8 bases from V and 4 from J, leaving 9 bases between them. This CDR3 contains 12 residues. CDR3 sequence: CASRFQNQPQHF. The CDR3 nucleotides read TGTGCCAGCCGATTCCAAAATCAGCCCCAGCATTTT.

The gene calls are TRBV10-2 and TRBJ1-6, with TRBD1 identical over 8 bases. The CDR3 contains 15 residues. Germline V gene lookup returns CDR1 WSHSY and CDR2 SAAADI. V lost 2 bases and J lost 6; bases outside the gene matches: 3. CDR3 loop: CASSETGGGNSPLHF. CDR3 in DNA: TGCGCCAGCAGTGAGACAGGGGGTGGTAATTCACCCCTCCACTTT.

V is TRBV29-1 and J is TRBJ2-3, with D unresolved. Germline CDR1 and CDR2: SQVTM and ANQGSEA. The CDR3 runs to 13 residues. The germline V and J ends were trimmed by 3 bases and 0 bases, with 7 bases remaining between them. For the CDR3, the DNA is TGCAGCGTTGATTCTCGGAGCACAGATACGCAGTATTTT. Translation gives CSVDSRSTDTQYF.

A few counts support this clonotype. The chain couples TRBV5-1 to TRBJ2-5; no definite D call. The CDR3 totals 14 residues. V lost 0 bases and J 4 bases, leaving 10 bases between the germline ends. Germline loops: CDR1 SGHRS, CDR2 YFSETQ. The CDR3 DNA is TGCGCCAGCAGCTTGGAGGTCTGGACAGAGACCCAGTACTTC. Translating gives CASSLEVWTETQYF.

V usage is TRBV20-1 and J usage is TRBJ2-1, with D unclear. Germline-derived CDR1 and CDR2 are DFQATT and SNEGSKA (reference sequence). The CDR3 has 14 amino acids. The V and J ends lost 6 bases and 0 bases respectively, with 12 bases between them. The CDR3 DNA is TGCAGTGCCTACCGGGTAGGCTCCTACAATGAGCAGTTCTTC. Translation: CSAYRVGSYNEQFF.

The gene calls are TRBV28 and TRBJ1-5, with D maybe TRBD1 (6 bases). V was clipped by 6 bases and J by 0 bases, with 15 bases between them. This CDR3 is built from 16 residues. CDR1 MDHEN and CDR2 SYDVKM come from the germline V gene. In nucleotides, the CDR3 is TGTGCCAGCAGCCAAACAGGGATGCTTAGCAATCAGCCCCAGCATTTT. As protein: CASSQTGMLSNQPQHF.

This clonotype has ten or more counts. V is TRBV6-2 or TRBV6-3 and J is TRBJ2-7; unclear D gene. This CDR3 has 13 residues. In germline, CDR1 is MNHEY, CDR2 SVGEGT. V lost 6 bases and J lost 2, with 11 bases in between. The CDR3 loop reads CASSNRKTYEQYF. The CDR3 DNA is TGTGCCAGCAGCAACCGGAAAACCTACGAGCAGTACTTC.